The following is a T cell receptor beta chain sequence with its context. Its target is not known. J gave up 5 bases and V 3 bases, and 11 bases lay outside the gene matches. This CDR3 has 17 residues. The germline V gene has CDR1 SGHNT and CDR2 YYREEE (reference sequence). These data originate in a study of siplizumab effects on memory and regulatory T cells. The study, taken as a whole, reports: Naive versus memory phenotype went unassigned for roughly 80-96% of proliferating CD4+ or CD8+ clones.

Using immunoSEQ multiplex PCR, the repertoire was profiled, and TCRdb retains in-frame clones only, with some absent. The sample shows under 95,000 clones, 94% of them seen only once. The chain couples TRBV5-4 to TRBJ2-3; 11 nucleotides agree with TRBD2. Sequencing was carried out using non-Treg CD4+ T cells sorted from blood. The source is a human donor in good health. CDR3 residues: CASSYLTSGTGLDTQYF. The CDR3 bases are TGTGCCAGCAGCTATTTGACTAGCGGGACCGGTCTAGATACGCAGTATTTT.